The 5 T cell receptor beta chains reported below all come from one sample, sequenced in a study of CD8 T cells in Susac syndrome. The authors reverse transcribed roughly 0.5 to 1 ug RNA with random hexamers. TCRdb reprocessed the immunoSEQ multiplex PCR reads with MiXCR, giving one entry per CDR3 protein. The sample lists approximately 110,000 distinct CDR3 sequences; more than 90% were seen once. Input material: CD4+ T cells from PBMCs. The receptors shown here come from a human donor in good health.

The rearrangement joins TRBV25-1 to TRBJ1-4; 10 positions match TRBD1. Per germline, CDR1 MGHDK and CDR2 SYGVNS. The CDR3 covers 15 residues. Trimming at V came to 2 bases and at J to 8 bases, leaving 5 bases not matched to a gene. The CDR3 DNA reads as TGTGCCAGCAGTGAACTTGGACAGGGGGGAGAAAAACTGTTTTTT. Translating it yields CASSELGQGGEKLFF. The complete variable domain, with remaining parts taken from reference TRBV25-1 and TRBJ1-4, reads EADIYQTPRYLVIGTGKKITLECSQTMGHDKMYWYQQDPGMELHLIHYSYGVNSTEKGDLSSESTVSRIRTEHFPLTLESARPSHTSQYLCASSELGQGGEKLFFGSGTQLSVL.

The rearrangement uses TRBV20-1 and TRBJ2-7, with TRBD2 matching 9 bases. The CDR3 sequence is 13 residues long. Germline assignment: CDR1 DFQATT and CDR2 SNEGSKA (reference sequence). The junction had 8 bases not matched to a gene; V was cut back by 7 bases and J by 4 bases. The CDR3 nucleotides are TGCAGTGGGCTAGCGGGAACCTCGTACGAGCAGTACTTC. Its translation is CSGLAGTSYEQYF.

The chain has TRBV19 and TRBJ1-2; no firm D call. Trimming removed 6 bases at V and 2 bases at J, with 7 bases between. CDR3 size: 12 residues. The germline gives CDR1 LNHDA, CDR2 SQIVND (reference sequence). CDR3 nucleotides: TGTGCCAGTAGAACACAGAACTATGGCTACACCTTC. This encodes CASRTQNYGYTF.

The chain recombines TRBV7-9 with TRBJ2-2; a weak D match, TRBD1 (5 bases). Per the germline V gene, CDR1 is SEHNR and CDR2 is FQNEAQ (reference sequence). The CDR3 length is 15 residues. Trimming left V 1 base short and J 3 bases short, with 9 bases between. The CDR3 bases are TGTGCCAGCAGCTTAGGGGGCCTCTACACCGGGGAGCTGTTTTTT. It specifies CASSLGGLYTGELFF.

This chain connects TRBV24-1 to TRBJ1-1; D remains unclear. The CDR3 is 13 residues long. Germline values: CDR1 KGHDR, CDR2 SFDVKD. Trimming took 7 bases from V and 0 from J, leaving 8 bases between them. CDR3 sequence reads: CATREGMNTEAFF. CDR3 nucleotides: TGTGCCACCAGGGAGGGCATGAACACTGAAGCTTTCTTT.